The TCR beta chain under discussion was sequenced for a study of radiotherapy plus CTLA-4 blockade in lung cancer. Study findings and constraints: Early shifts in blood T cell clones, with interferon-beta, reportedly predicted response best.

Note on this clone: Its antigen is unknown.

This CDR3 is built from 14 residues. The V and J ends lost 2 bases and 1 base respectively, with 8 bases between them. Germline V lookup: CDR1 LNHNV, CDR2 YYDKDF (reference sequence). The protocol was immunoSEQ multiplex PCR, while the TCRdb copy is restricted to in-frame clones and leaves out a portion. The sample lists over 75,000 clones, 80% to 90% occurring once. This TCR was sampled from a human donor with non-small cell lung cancer who had stable disease on radiotherapy plus ipilimumab. Specimen: peripheral blood, collected from a patient treated with radiotherapy plus ipilimumab. This chain uses TRBV15 with TRBJ1-1, with a tentative D call TRBD1 (5 bases). CDR3 region: CATSRSQGNTEAFF. The CDR3 DNA reads as TGTGCCACCAGCAGAAGTCAGGGGAACACTGAAGCTTTCTTT.